This T cell receptor beta chain was profiled in a study of technical replicates of blood from several donors. The V end lost 5 bases, the J end lost 6 bases, and 7 bases lay between the germline ends. Per the germline V gene, CDR1 is SEHNR and CDR2 is FQNEAQ (reference sequence). This CDR3 comprises 11 residues. Some clones are missing from TCRdb's copy, which holds only in-frame ones; the method was immunoSEQ multiplex PCR. Seen here are some 11,000 clones, roughly 94% observed once, and the top ten hold 7.2%. The sample consisted of PBMCs. This chain uses TRBV7-9 with TRBJ1-1; D gene ambiguous. This receptor was identified in a human donor in good health. The CDR3 sequence is CASSQLAEAFF. The CDR3 region has the DNA TGTGCCAGCAGCCAACTGGCTGAAGCTTTCTTT.